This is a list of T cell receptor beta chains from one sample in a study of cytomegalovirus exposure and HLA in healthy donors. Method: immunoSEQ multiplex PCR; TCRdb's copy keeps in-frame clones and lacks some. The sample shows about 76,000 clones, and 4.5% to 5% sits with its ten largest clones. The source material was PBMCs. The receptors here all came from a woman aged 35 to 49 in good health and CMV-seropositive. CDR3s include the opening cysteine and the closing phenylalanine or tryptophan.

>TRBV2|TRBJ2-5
CASSERGQVAETQYF
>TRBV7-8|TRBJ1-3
CASSSQGAAGNTIYF
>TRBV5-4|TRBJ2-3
CASRPLAGSTDTQYF
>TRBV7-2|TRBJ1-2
CASSLEPGIHGYTF
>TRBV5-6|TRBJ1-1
CASLSVGGGNTEAFF
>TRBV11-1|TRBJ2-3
CASSFGSATIGTDTQYF
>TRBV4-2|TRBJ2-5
CASSQDGRFAQYF
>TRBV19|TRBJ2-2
CASHRNTGELFF
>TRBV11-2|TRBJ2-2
CASSLVGLAVSGELFF
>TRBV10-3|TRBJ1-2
CAINPGQGDGYTF
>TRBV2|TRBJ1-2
CASSAGQGYGYTF
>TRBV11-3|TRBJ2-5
CASSLGLAQETQYF
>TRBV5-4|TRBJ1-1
CASSLDRGMNTEAFF
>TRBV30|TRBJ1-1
CAWRLAAPAFF
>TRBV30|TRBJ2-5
CAWSVRLLQETQYF
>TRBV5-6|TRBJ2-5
CASSSVAGGGETQYF
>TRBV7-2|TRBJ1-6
CASSLAGGGNGAPLHF
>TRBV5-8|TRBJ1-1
CASSLARGTGAFF
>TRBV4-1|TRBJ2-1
CASSLTVTSYNEQFF
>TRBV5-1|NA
CASSLAPTGGSYEQYF
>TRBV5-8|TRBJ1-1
CASSWGQAREAFF
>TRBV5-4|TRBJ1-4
CASSLGHPRTNEKLFF
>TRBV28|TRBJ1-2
CASSWFGGRDGYTF
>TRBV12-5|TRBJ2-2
CASGLQRRSGELFF
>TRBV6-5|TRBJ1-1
CASGGGKVQAFF
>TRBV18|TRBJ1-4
CASSRSTGSDEKLFF
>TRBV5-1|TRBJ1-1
CASSKGSENTEAFF
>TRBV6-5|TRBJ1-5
CASRRFDSNQPQHF
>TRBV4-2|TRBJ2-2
CASSQEDLAGYTGELFF
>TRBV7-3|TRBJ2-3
CASSLSWSDSRTPDTQYF
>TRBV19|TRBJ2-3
CASSITGTRPFTDTQYF
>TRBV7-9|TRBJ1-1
CASSLGDRGEAFF
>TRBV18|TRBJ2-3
CASSPGLAADTQYF
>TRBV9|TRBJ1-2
CASSSHDRPYGYTF
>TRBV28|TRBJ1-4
CASSFMAGGNEKLFF
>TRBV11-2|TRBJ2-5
CASSRTGVLQETQYF
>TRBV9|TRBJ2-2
CASSVRGTGELFF
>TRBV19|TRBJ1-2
CASSISADRSGYTF
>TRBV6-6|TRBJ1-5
CASSYMGGVSNQPQHF
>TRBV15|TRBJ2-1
CATSRDLAANEQFF
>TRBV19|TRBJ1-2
CASSPALGGYTF
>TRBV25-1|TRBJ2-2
CASTQPEAGGELFF
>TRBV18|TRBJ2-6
CASSPPQATFSGANVLTF
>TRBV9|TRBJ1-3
CASSATGVPGNTIYF
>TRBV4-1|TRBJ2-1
CASSQDLAGLAGSYEQFF
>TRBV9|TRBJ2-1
CASRPPSGPYNEQFF
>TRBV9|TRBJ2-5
CASSGWSGQETQYF
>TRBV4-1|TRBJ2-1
CASSPGTARSYNEQFF
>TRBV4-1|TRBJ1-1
CASSRNTAGNTEAFF
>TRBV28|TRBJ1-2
CASSLWSTNYGYTF
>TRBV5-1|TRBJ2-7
CASSPSGTRYEQYF
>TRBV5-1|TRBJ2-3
CASSFGFLASGRSDTQYF
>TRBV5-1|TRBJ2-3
CASSLDLAGLEDTQYF
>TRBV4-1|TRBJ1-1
CASSQEGTANTEAFF
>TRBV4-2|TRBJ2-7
CASSQVGRGGLHEQYF
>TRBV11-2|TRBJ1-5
CASSFDGMGNQPQHF
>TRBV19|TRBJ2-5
CATRQGETQYF
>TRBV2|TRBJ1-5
CASSGQGFQPQHF
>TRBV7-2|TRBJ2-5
CASSLVHTGVGETQYF
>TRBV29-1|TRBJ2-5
CSVEKRRETQYF